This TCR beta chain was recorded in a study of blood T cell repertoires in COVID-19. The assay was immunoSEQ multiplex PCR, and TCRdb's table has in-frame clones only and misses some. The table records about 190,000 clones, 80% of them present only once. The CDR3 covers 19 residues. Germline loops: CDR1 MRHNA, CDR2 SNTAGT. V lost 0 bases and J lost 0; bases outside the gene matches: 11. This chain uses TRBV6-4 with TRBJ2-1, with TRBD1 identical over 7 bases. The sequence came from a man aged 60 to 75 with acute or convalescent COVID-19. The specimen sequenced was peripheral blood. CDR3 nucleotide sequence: TGTGCCAGCAGTGACTCTGGGGCAAAAGGGGGCTTCTCCTACAATGAGCAGTTCTTC. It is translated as CASSDSGAKGGFSYNEQFF.